This TCR beta chain is from a study of blood T cell repertoires in COVID-19. On the study more broadly: PBMCs, B-cell-depleted T cells, or T cells were the source of the cDNA or gDNA that made up the material.

Per the original methods: Scientists estimated how many nucleated cells there were by amplifying reference gene primers. Libraries were prepared by immunoSEQ multiplex PCR; TCRdb keeps only in-frame clonotypes and omits some of them. V, J and clone size reflect that table, while D and trimming were determined from the DNA. The sample yields 150,000 to 200,000 clones, roughly 88% seen once. What was sequenced was PBMCs or T cells enriched from blood (not recorded which). The source of this sequence is a man in his 70s who had been exposed to COVID-19.

Written as DNA, the CDR3 is TGTGCCAGCAGCTTAGCGACAGGTAGTTCCTACGAGCAGTACTTC. This encodes CASSLATGSSYEQYF. This chain uses TRBV7-2 with TRBJ2-7; perhaps TRBD1 as D (6 bases). The CDR3 extends over 15 amino acids. Germline V gene data show CDR1 as SGHTA and CDR2 as FQGNSA. V was shortened by 0 bases and J by 1 base, with 10 bases between the two germline ends.